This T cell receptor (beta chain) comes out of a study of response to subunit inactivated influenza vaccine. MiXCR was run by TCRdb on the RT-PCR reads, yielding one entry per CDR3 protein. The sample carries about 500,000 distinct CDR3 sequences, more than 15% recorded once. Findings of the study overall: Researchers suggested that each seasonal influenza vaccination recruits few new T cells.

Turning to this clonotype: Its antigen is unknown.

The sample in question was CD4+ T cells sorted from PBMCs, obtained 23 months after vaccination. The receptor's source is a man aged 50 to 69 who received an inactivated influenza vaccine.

The CDR3 DNA reads as TGTGCCAGCAGTTTATTTCCGGGGGCAAGACAAGAGACCCAGTACTTC. It specifies CASSLFPGARQETQYF. This rearrangement joins TRBV27 to TRBJ2-5; D tentatively fits TRBD1 or TRBD2 (6 bases each). This CDR3 is built from 16 residues. In germline, CDR1 is MNHEY, CDR2 SMNVEV (reference sequence). V lost 1 base and J lost 2, with 14 bases in between.